The T cell receptor beta chain under discussion was sequenced for a study of T cell responses to AZD1222 COVID-19 vaccine. V was pared by 3 bases and J by 5 bases, with 17 bases between. The CDR3 covers 16 residues. From germline, CDR1 is MNHNS and CDR2 SASEGT. Generated by immunoSEQ multiplex PCR, the TCRdb table keeps only in-frame clones and is missing some. This table holds about 110,000 clones, about 88% found once. The chain links TRBV6-1 to TRBJ2-1, with D perhaps TRBD2 (5 bases). The sequences come from peripheral blood, collected 28 days after the second AZD1222 dose. This TCR derives from an adult who received the AZD1222 COVID-19 vaccine. This chain's CDR3 is CASSEPHRLTDNEQFF. As DNA, the CDR3 is TGTGCCAGCAGTGAGCCCCACAGACTAACGGACAATGAGCAGTTCTTC.